The 11 T cell receptor beta chains below come from one sample, sequenced in a study of blood T cell repertoires in COVID-19 (dated by TCRdb to about 2020). Libraries came from the immunoSEQ multiplex PCR assay. The table was pulled from immuneACCESS by TCRdb, which kept in-frame rearrangements only. Such tables lose some clones; where checked, under half of the loss comes from unresolved V genes, and the rest has no known cause. The sample records about 280,000 clones, 88% of which are singletons. The ten largest clones add up to approximately 2% of the sample. The material sequenced was PBMCs or T cells enriched from blood (not recorded which). The receptors were sampled from a woman aged 60 to 75 in a cohort exposed to, infected with or recovered from COVID-19 (not recorded which).

The gene calls are TRBV2 and TRBJ2-7; D is possibly TRBD1 (5 bases). V was clipped by 2 bases and J by 3 bases, with 14 bases between them. CDR3 length: 15 residues. Germline assignment: CDR1 SNHLY and CDR2 FYNNEI. The chain's CDR3 is CASSERRDSFYEQYF. CDR3 bases: TGTGCCAGCAGTGAAAGACGAGACAGCTTCTACGAGCAGTACTTC.

J is TRBJ2-7 and V is TRBV5-6; D remains unclear. This CDR3 region has 11 residues. Looked up from germline, CDR1 is SGHDT and CDR2 is YYEEEE. V lost 0 bases to trimming and J lost 6 bases, with 4 bases between them. CDR3 DNA sequence: TGTGCCAGCAGCTTGGCCTCCGAGCAGTACTTC. Protein: CASSLASEQYF. The whole variable domain, remainder taken from reference TRBV5-6 and TRBJ2-7, is DAGVTQSPTHLIKTRGQQVTLRCSPKSGHDTVSWYQQALGQGPQFIFQYYEEEERQRGNFPDRFSGHQFPNYSSELNVNALLLGDSALYLCASSLASEQYFGPGTRLTVT.

There are a few counts of this clone. The chain employs TRBV7-9 and TRBJ1-1; D ambiguous. Germline lookup yields CDR1 SEHNR and CDR2 FQNEAQ (reference sequence). V lost 4 bases and J 7 bases, leaving 7 bases between the germline ends. This CDR3 contains 11 residues. As DNA, the CDR3 is TGTGCCAGCAGCTCCTCGTTTGAAGCTTTCTTT. Amino acid sequence: CASSSSFEAFF.

The V gene is TRBV27, the J gene TRBJ2-7; D might be TRBD2 (5 bases). V was cut by 3 bases and J by 0 bases, with 12 bases left in between. CDR3 length: 15 residues. CDR1 and CDR2 (germline): MNHEY, SMNVEV (reference sequence). CDR3 protein: CASSLTKINSYEQYF. CDR3 in DNA: TGTGCCAGCAGTTTGACTAAAATTAACTCCTACGAGCAGTACTTC.

This sequence joins TRBV18 and TRBJ1-1, with no clear D. V was shortened by 2 bases and J by 1 base, with 5 bases between the two germline ends. The CDR3 extends over 13 amino acids. From germline, CDR1 is KGHSH and CDR2 LQKENI. The DNA for the CDR3 is TGTGCCAGCTCACCAGTGAGGAACACTGAAGCTTTCTTT. Translation gives CASSPVRNTEAFF.

The V call is TRBV6-5, the J call TRBJ2-5; 10 bases are a match to TRBD1. Germline CDR1 reads MNHEY; CDR2 reads SVGAGI. With V trimmed by 8 bases and J by 5 bases, 5 bases remained unmatched. The CDR3 extends over 13 amino acids. The CDR3 DNA reads as TGTGCCAGCGGGACAGGGGCTCTGGAGACCCAGTACTTC. This gives the protein CASGTGALETQYF.

The chain combines TRBV6-5 with TRBJ1-5, with 7 bases identical to TRBD1. The CDR3 runs to 13 residues. V was pared by 7 bases and J by 4 bases, with 4 bases of the junction left unmatched. Germline CDR1 and CDR2: MNHEY and SVGAGI. The CDR3 bases are TGTGCCAGCACGGACAGGCAAAATCAGCCCCAGCATTTT. It is translated as CASTDRQNQPQHF.

The rearrangement uses TRBV3-1 (or the pseudogene TRBV3-2) and TRBJ1-2; D not resolved. CDR3 length equals 13 residues. Deletions cut 7 bases from V and 1 base from J, with 10 bases between. Germline V gene sequence: CDR1 LGHDT, CDR2 YNNKEL (reference sequence). The CDR3 DNA is TGTGCCAGCACTACCGGACTTAACTATGGCTACACCTTC. It specifies CASTTGLNYGYTF.

The chain is built from TRBV2 and TRBJ2-1, with TRBD2 identical over 9 bases. The germline V gene has CDR1 SNHLY and CDR2 FYNNEI. CDR3 length: 14 residues. Trimming removed 5 bases from V and 9 bases from J; junction bases left unmatched: 8. The CDR3 is CASSLGLASGEQFF. CDR3 in DNA: TGTGCCAGCAGTCTCGGACTAGCGTCAGGTGAGCAGTTCTTC.

The CDR3 loop reads CASSAGLAGVYEQFF. The CDR3, as DNA: TGTGCCAGCAGCGCGGGACTAGCGGGAGTATACGAGCAGTTCTTC. The rearrangement uses TRBV7-2 and TRBJ2-1; 14 positions agree with TRBD2. Trimming at V came to 5 bases and at J to 10 bases, leaving 7 bases not matched to a gene. Germline V lookup: CDR1 SGHTA, CDR2 FQGNSA. This CDR3 contains 15 residues.

This clone has a single count. The genes are TRBV6-1 and TRBJ1-5; D unclear. The CDR3 length is 12 residues. V lost 1 base and J 7 bases, leaving 5 bases between the germline ends. Germline lookup yields CDR1 MNHNS and CDR2 SASEGT. CDR3 protein: CASSEGSQPQHF. The CDR3 nucleotides are TGTGCCAGCAGTGAAGGAAGCCAGCCCCAGCATTTT.